This T cell receptor beta chain was identified in a study of CD8 T cells in Susac syndrome. Study summary: The sequenced Susac syndrome patients included more than five who had clinically active disease and eight who were in remission.

cDNA came from around 0.54 to 1 ug RNA primed by random hexamers. An immunoSEQ multiplex PCR amplified TCR beta CDR3 over 54 Vbeta and 13 Jbeta. TCRdb recomputed calls from the immunoSEQ multiplex PCR reads with MiXCR, one row per CDR3 protein. The data contain 150,000 to 200,000 distinct CDR3 sequences, around 90% of them singletons. Patients with Susac syndrome showed fulfilment of recently defined diagnostic criteria for definite or probable disease. TEMRA cells were FACS-enriched, while CD8+ and CD4+ T cells were negatively isolated. Germline V CDR1 and CDR2: LGHDT, YNNKEL (reference sequence). CDR3 length: 14 amino acids. V lost 4 bases and J lost 9, with 16 bases in between.

The sequence derives from a human donor with Susac syndrome. Sequenced: CD4+ T cells from PBMCs. The V call is TRBV3-1, the J call TRBJ2-1; D is uncertain. The CDR3 reads CASSPSPGGAEQFF. In nucleotides, the CDR3 is TGTGCCAGCAGCCCTTCTCCGGGCGGCGCTGAGCAGTTCTTC.